Included here is one T cell receptor beta chain sequence, with context. These data are taken from a study of Tregs in tolerant kidney transplant recipients. This CDR3 has 15 amino acids. Germline values: CDR1 MNHNS, CDR2 SASEGT. V was clipped by 5 bases and J by 0 bases, with 11 bases between them. TCRdb keeps only in-frame clones here, not all; method: immunoSEQ multiplex PCR. This table holds roughly 250,000 clones, more than 65% found once. This receptor was identified in a human donor in good health. Sequencing used CD4+ T cells from blood. The chain is built from TRBV6-1 and TRBJ1-3, with D possibly matching TRBD1 (5 bases). CDR3 in DNA: TGTGCCAGCAGTTTTCAGGGAGACTCTGGAAACACCATATATTTT. Protein product: CASSFQGDSGNTIYF.